This T cell receptor (beta chain) was observed in a study of radiation and T cells in renal cell carcinoma. The ends were cut back, 6 bases at V and 6 bases at J, with 14 bases in the middle. From germline, CDR1 is MNHNS and CDR2 SASEGT. CDR3 length equals 13 residues. The protocol was immunoSEQ multiplex PCR, while the TCRdb copy is restricted to in-frame clones and leaves out a portion. In the table there are about 150,000 clones, about 88% of which are singletons. For this clone: Without the conserved terminal phenylalanine or tryptophan, this CDR3 likely stems from a read error.

Time point noted: blood 4 weeks post-SBRT, at nephrectomy. Treatment indicated: 15 Gy SBRT to primary tumor, nephrectomy 4 weeks later. The TCR originated in a woman aged 50 to 60 with renal cell carcinoma. The material was blood, obtained from a patient whose treatment included radiotherapy and nephrectomy. The rearrangement uses TRBV6-1 and TRBJ1-1; tentative D call: TRBD1 (5 bases). CDR3 bases: TGTGCCAGCAGAGAGAGAGTGGGGCCTGAAGCTTTCTCT. Protein: CASRERVGPEAFS.